The 28 T cell receptor beta chains below come from one sample, sequenced in a study of Ad26.COV2.S vaccination and SARS-CoV-2 variants. Profiled with immunoSEQ multiplex PCR; TCRdb holds only in-frame clones, not every one. The repertoire consists of around 450,000 clones, with 80% to 90% occurring once and the leading ten covering about 2.5%. Treatment defined: roughly 18 received Ad26.COV2.S at low or high dose, single or two shots; several received placebo; per-sample allocation not given. Samples came from day 63 after the first vaccine or placebo injection. The sequences come from peripheral blood, collected in a trial of Ad26.COV2.S vaccine versus placebo. The receptors shown here come from a person aged 18 to 59 who received the Ad26.COV2.S COVID-19 vaccine or a placebo.

V gene TRBV28 combines with J gene TRBJ1-6, with D unresolved. Looked up from germline, CDR1 is MDHEN and CDR2 is SYDVKM. This CDR3 has 15 amino acids. Deletions cut 8 bases from V and 0 bases from J, with 11 bases between. The DNA for the CDR3 is TGTGCCAGCGGAGGAGGGAGCTCCTATAATTCACCCCTCCACTTT. This translates into CASGGGSSYNSPLHF.

The rearrangement joins TRBV3-1 (or the pseudogene TRBV3-2) to TRBJ2-1; no clear D gene. Germline values: CDR1 LGHDT, CDR2 YNNKEL (reference sequence). Trimming shortened V by 4 bases and J by 9 bases, and 16 bases separated the two germline ends. The CDR3 is made up of 14 amino acids. The CDR3 sequence: CASSPSFLESEQFF. Here the CDR3 DNA reads TGTGCCAGCAGCCCGAGCTTTCTGGAGAGTGAGCAGTTCTTC.

The chain has TRBV28 and TRBJ2-1, with D perhaps given as TRBD1 or TRBD2 (6 bases each). Germline assignment: CDR1 MDHEN and CDR2 SYDVKM. The V and J ends lost 8 bases and 9 bases respectively, with 26 bases between them. The CDR3 sequence is 16 residues long. CDR3 protein: CASSKRWGAGFLEQFF. As DNA, the CDR3 is TGTGCCAGCTCGAAGAGGTGGGGGGCCGGGTTTCTTGAGCAGTTCTTC.

This rearrangement joins TRBV20-1 to TRBJ1-2, with D tentatively TRBD1 (6 bases). V was pared by 3 bases and J by 0 bases, with 14 bases between. Germline assignment: CDR1 DFQATT and CDR2 SNEGSKA (reference sequence). The CDR3 is made up of 15 amino acids. This chain's CDR3 is CSASRLGGTNYGYTF. CDR3 nucleotide sequence: TGCAGTGCTAGTCGGTTAGGGGGGACTAACTATGGCTACACCTTC.

This clone was picked up a small number of times. The V gene is TRBV4-2, the J gene TRBJ2-2; TRBD1 might be the D (5 bases). The CDR3 is made up of 16 amino acids. The germline V gene encodes CDR1 LGHNA and CDR2 YNFKEQ. Between the trimmed V and J ends, which lost 4 bases and 1 base, there was a span of 13 bases. CDR3 protein: CASSPRAGWNTGELFF. The CDR3 DNA sequence: TGTGCCAGCAGCCCAAGGGCAGGGTGGAACACCGGGGAGCTGTTTTTT.

The V and J genes are TRBV4-1 and TRBJ2-2, with D tentatively TRBD2 (6 bases). Germline CDR1 MGHRA, CDR2 YSYEKL. V was cut by 0 bases and J by 0 bases, with 14 bases left in between. This CDR3 contains 18 residues. The DNA for the CDR3 is TGCGCCAGCAGCCAAGATCCCATACTAGCTGCGAACACCGGGGAGCTGTTTTTT. This codes for CASSQDPILAANTGELFF.

This clone has only one observation. The chain has TRBV3-1 (or the pseudogene TRBV3-2) and TRBJ2-5; a possible D gene is TRBD1 (6 bases). The CDR3 is 14 residues long. V dropped 4 bases and J dropped 3 bases, with 12 bases sitting between them. Germline loops: CDR1 LGHDT, CDR2 YNNKEL (reference sequence). CDR3 in amino acids: CASSRYRQEETQYF. The CDR3 nucleotides are TGTGCCAGCAGCCGCTATCGACAGGAAGAGACCCAGTACTTC.

This chain joins TRBV5-6 and TRBJ1-4, with a weak D call TRBD1 (5 bases). V gave up 4 bases and J gave up 4 bases, with 11 bases separating them. Germline lookup yields CDR1 SGHDT and CDR2 YYEEEE. The CDR3 sequence is 14 residues long. The DNA of the CDR3 is TGTGCCAGCAGCCTCACAGGAGATAATGAAAAACTGTTTTTT. It translates to CASSLTGDNEKLFF.

A single count supports this clone. The gene calls are TRBV5-4 and TRBJ2-1, with 9 bases fitting TRBD2. Trimming removed 1 base from V and 10 bases from J; junction bases left unmatched: 9. Per germline, CDR1 SGHNT and CDR2 YYREEE (reference sequence). The CDR3 covers 15 residues. The CDR3 DNA sequence: TGTGCCAGCAGCTTGAGTGGCGGGAGGGCCAACGAGCAGTTCTTC. This sequence encodes CASSLSGGRANEQFF.

The V and J genes are TRBV7-3 and TRBJ2-1, with 7 bases identical to TRBD2. Germline V CDR1 and CDR2: SGHTA, FQGTGA. There are 15 residues in the CDR3. V dropped 2 bases and J dropped 3; count of bases not matched to a gene: 4. The CDR3 protein is CASSLHRDYYNEQFF. The CDR3 nucleotides read TGTGCCAGCAGCTTACACCGGGACTACTACAATGAGCAGTTCTTC.

J is TRBJ1-5 and V is TRBV7-2; no clear D. Trimming removed 8 bases from V and 3 bases from J, with 8 bases in between. This CDR3 comprises 12 residues. Germline assignment: CDR1 SGHTA and CDR2 FQGNSA. This CDR3 is CASGHYNQPQHF. In DNA, the CDR3 is TGTGCCAGCGGGCACTACAATCAGCCCCAGCATTTT. The complete variable domain, with remaining parts taken from reference TRBV7-2 and TRBJ1-5, reads GAGVSQSPSNKVTEKGKDVELRCDPISGHTALYWYRQSLGQGLEFLIYFQGNSAPDKSGLPSDRFSAERTGGSVSTLTIQRTQQEDSAVYLCASGHYNQPQHFGDGTRLSIL.

The chain has TRBV4-2 and TRBJ2-1, with 7 bases lining up with TRBD2. The CDR3 is made up of 16 amino acids. CDR1 and CDR2 (germline): LGHNA, YNFKEQ. Trimming at V came to 2 bases and at J to 3 bases, leaving 7 bases not matched to a gene. This CDR3 is CASSQHAGVVYNEQFF. DNA of the CDR3: TGTGCCAGCAGCCAACACGCGGGAGTTGTCTACAATGAGCAGTTCTTC.

This clone was counted only a few times. The gene calls are TRBV5-4 and TRBJ1-1; weak D call: TRBD1 (6 bases). The CDR3 covers 13 residues. V lost 0 bases, J lost 6 bases, and 9 bases lay in between. Germline values: CDR1 SGHNT, CDR2 YYREEE (reference sequence). CDR3 region: CASSLGDNAEAFF. The DNA of the CDR3 is TGTGCCAGCAGCTTGGGGGACAACGCTGAAGCTTTCTTT.

V and J are TRBV5-1 and TRBJ2-7; possibly TRBD1 or TRBD2 for D (5 bases each). This CDR3 region has 14 residues. CDR1 SGHRS and CDR2 YFSETQ come from the germline V gene. V was pared by 2 bases and J by 3 bases, with 12 bases between. CDR3 in DNA: TGCGCCAGCAGCTTAGACCGGGGCCTCTACGAGCAGTACTTC. It translates to CASSLDRGLYEQYF.

The chain is built from TRBV14 and TRBJ1-6; D is uncertain. The ends were cut back, 4 bases at V and 13 bases at J, with 14 bases in the middle. The CDR3 extends over 13 amino acids. The germline gives CDR1 SGHDN, CDR2 FVKESK. CDR3 protein: CASSRDLMEPLHF. Here the CDR3 DNA reads TGTGCCAGCAGCCGGGATCTCATGGAGCCCCTCCACTTT.

This chain uses TRBV6-5 with TRBJ2-7; 14 bases match TRBD2. J gave up 2 bases and V 5 bases, and 2 bases lay outside the gene matches. The CDR3 covers 15 residues. Looked up from germline, CDR1 is MNHEY and CDR2 is SVGAGI. CDR3 DNA sequence: TGTGCCAGCAGTCCGACTAGCGGGAGGGCCTACGAGCAGTACGTC. Translation gives CASSPTSGRAYEQYV.

The chain recombines TRBV29-1 with TRBJ1-5; tentatively, D is TRBD1 (5 bases). The ends were cut back, 0 bases at V and 0 bases at J, with 12 bases in the middle. Per the germline V gene, CDR1 is SQVTM and CDR2 is ANQGSEA. The CDR3 length is 16 residues. The CDR3 here is CSVEDGQGDSNQPQHF. DNA for the CDR3: TGCAGCGTTGAAGATGGGCAGGGCGATAGCAATCAGCCCCAGCATTTT.

Concerning this clone: This sample also contains other DNA sequences that code for the same CDR3. This sequence joins TRBV9 and TRBJ2-7; TRBD1 matches 11 bases. This CDR3 is built from 14 residues. Losses at the gene ends were 2 bases for V and 4 bases for J; bases not matched to a gene: 2. CDR1 and CDR2 from the germline V gene are SGDLS and YYNGEE. The CDR3: CASSVGQGAYEQYF. The CDR3 DNA sequence: TGTGCCAGCAGCGTCGGACAGGGGGCTTACGAGCAGTACTTC.

This CDR3 is CASSSPNIRDDNEQFF. CDR3 DNA sequence: TGTGCCAGCAGCTCCCCCAATATCCGGGATGACAATGAGCAGTTCTTC. The chain has TRBV7-8 and TRBJ2-1; D perhaps matches TRBD2 (5 bases). Germline V gene sequence: CDR1 SGHVS, CDR2 FQNEAQ. This CDR3 spans 16 amino acids. V lost 4 bases and J lost 5, with 18 bases in between.

This rearrangement joins TRBV5-1 to TRBJ2-5, with D perhaps TRBD2 (5 bases). V gave up 7 bases and J gave up 1 base, with 5 bases separating them. Germline CDR1 and CDR2: SGHRS and YFSETQ. The CDR3 has 11 amino acids. CDR3 sequence: CASGLQETQYF. In DNA, the CDR3 is TGCGCCAGCGGACTCCAAGAGACCCAGTACTTC.

The J gene is TRBJ1-6, the V gene TRBV3-1 (or the pseudogene TRBV3-2); D not certain. Trimming cost V 1 base and J 7 bases, with 5 bases left between them. This CDR3 has 13 residues. Per the germline V gene, CDR1 is LGHDT and CDR2 is YNNKEL (reference sequence). As DNA, the CDR3 is TGTGCCAGCAGCCAAGTTGGGAATTCACCCCTCCACTTT. Translating gives CASSQVGNSPLHF.

This CDR3 is CASGGQGVTEAFF. The CDR3 DNA reads as TGTGCCAGCGGAGGACAGGGGGTCACTGAAGCTTTCTTT. V gene TRBV2 combines with J gene TRBJ1-1; TRBD1 aligns across 10 bases. Trimming removed 8 bases from V and 4 bases from J; junction bases left unmatched: 4. CDR1 is SNHLY and CDR2 is FYNNEI in the germline V gene. This CDR3 is 13 amino acids long. The full variable domain, with the rest looked up from reference TRBV2 and TRBJ1-1, is EPEVTQTPSHQVTQMGQEVILRCVPISNHLYFYWYRQILGQKVEFLVSFYNNEISEKSEIFDDQFSVERPDGSNFTLKIRSTKLEDSAMYFCASGGQGVTEAFFGQGTRLTVV.

The chain couples TRBV7-9 to TRBJ2-1; 11 bases align to TRBD2. This CDR3 is 15 amino acids long. J lost 7 bases, V lost 3 bases, and 5 bases had no gene match. The germline CDR1 and CDR2 sequences are SEHNR and FQNEAQ (reference sequence). The CDR3 sequence: CASSFTSGSYNEQFF. The CDR3 nucleotides read TGTGCCAGCAGCTTTACTAGCGGGAGTTATAATGAGCAGTTCTTC. Full variable domain (remainder filled in from reference TRBV7-9 and TRBJ2-1): DTGVSQNPRHKITKRGQNVTFRCDPISEHNRLYWYRQTLGQGPEFLTYFQNEAQLEKSRLLSDRFSAERPKGSFSTLEIQRTEQGDSAMYLCASSFTSGSYNEQFFGPGTRLTVL.

The chain has TRBV10-3 and TRBJ2-2; D gene uncertain. The CDR3 loop spans 14 amino acids. Trimming took 0 bases from V and 1 from J, leaving 3 bases between them. Germline values: CDR1 ENHRY, CDR2 SYGVKD. The CDR3 sequence: CAISESRNTGELFF. The CDR3 coding sequence is TGTGCCATCAGTGAGTCTAGGAACACCGGGGAGCTGTTTTTT.

This chain joins TRBV29-1 and TRBJ1-1; 10 nucleotides agree with TRBD1. CDR1 is SQVTM, CDR2 ANQGSEA, per germline. After removal of 2 bases from V and 5 bases from J, the junction contained 8 bases not matched to a gene. The CDR3 totals 15 residues. Here the CDR3 reads CSVETRRGQGTEAFF. The CDR3 DNA sequence: TGCAGCGTTGAAACGCGTAGGGGACAGGGGACTGAAGCTTTCTTT.

The V and J genes are TRBV5-4 and TRBJ2-1, with 9 bases matching TRBD1. Germline CDR1 SGHNT, CDR2 YYREEE (reference sequence). J lost 8 bases, V lost 4 bases, and 19 bases had no gene match. CDR3 length equals 18 residues. DNA of the CDR3: TGTGCCAGCAGCGAATCATCCACCCCGACAGGGGGGGGTCATGAGCAGTTCTTC. It encodes CASSESSTPTGGGHEQFF.

The chain couples TRBV5-4 to TRBJ1-1; D unclear. V lost 1 base and J lost 7, with 8 bases in between. This CDR3 contains 12 residues. From germline, CDR1 is SGHNT and CDR2 YYREEE (reference sequence). The CDR3 bases are TGTGCCAGCAGCTTGAAGGGATTTGAAGCTTTCTTT. Translated: CASSLKGFEAFF.

This clone occurred once. The J gene is TRBJ2-7, the V gene TRBV18; D may be TRBD2 (5 bases). In germline, CDR1 is KGHSH, CDR2 LQKENI. Trimming stripped 3 bases from V and 2 bases from J, with 14 bases between. The CDR3 is 15 residues long. CDR3 sequence reads: CASSPTSGLTYEQYF. The CDR3 DNA follows: TGTGCCAGCTCACCCACCTCGGGGTTAACCTACGAGCAGTACTTC.